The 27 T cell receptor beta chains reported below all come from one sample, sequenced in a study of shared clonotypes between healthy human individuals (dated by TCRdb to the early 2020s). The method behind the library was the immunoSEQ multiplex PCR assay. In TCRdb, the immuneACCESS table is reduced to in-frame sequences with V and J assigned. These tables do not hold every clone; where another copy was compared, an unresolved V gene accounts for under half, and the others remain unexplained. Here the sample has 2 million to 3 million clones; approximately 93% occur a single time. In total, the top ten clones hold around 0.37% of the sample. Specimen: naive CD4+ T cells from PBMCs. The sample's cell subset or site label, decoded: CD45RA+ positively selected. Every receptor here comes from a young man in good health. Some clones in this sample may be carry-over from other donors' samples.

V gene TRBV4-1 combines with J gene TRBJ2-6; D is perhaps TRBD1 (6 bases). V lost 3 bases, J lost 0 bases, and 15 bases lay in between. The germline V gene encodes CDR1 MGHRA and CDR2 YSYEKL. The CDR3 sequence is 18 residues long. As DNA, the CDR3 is TGCGCCAGCAGCCAGGGGATCTCAGGGGACTCTGGGGCCAACGTCCTGACTTTC. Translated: CASSQGISGDSGANVLTF.

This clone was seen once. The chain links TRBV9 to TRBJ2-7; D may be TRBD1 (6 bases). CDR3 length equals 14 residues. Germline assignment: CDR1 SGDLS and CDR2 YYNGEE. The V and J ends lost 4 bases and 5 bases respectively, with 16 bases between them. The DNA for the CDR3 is TGTGCCAGCAGCACCACAGGGAGCTCGGACGAGCAGTACTTC. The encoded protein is CASSTTGSSDEQYF.

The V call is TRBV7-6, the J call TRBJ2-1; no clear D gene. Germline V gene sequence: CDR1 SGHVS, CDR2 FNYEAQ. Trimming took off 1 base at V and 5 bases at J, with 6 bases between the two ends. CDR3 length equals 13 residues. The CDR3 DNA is TGTGCCAGCAGCTTAGTATATAACAATGAGCAGTTCTTC. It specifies CASSLVYNNEQFF.

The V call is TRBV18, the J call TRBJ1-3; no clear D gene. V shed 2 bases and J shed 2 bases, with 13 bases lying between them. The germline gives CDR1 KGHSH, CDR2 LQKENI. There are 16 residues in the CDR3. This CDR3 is CASSPGTAEAGNTIYF. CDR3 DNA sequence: TGTGCCAGCTCACCAGGAACAGCCGAAGCTGGAAACACCATATATTTT.

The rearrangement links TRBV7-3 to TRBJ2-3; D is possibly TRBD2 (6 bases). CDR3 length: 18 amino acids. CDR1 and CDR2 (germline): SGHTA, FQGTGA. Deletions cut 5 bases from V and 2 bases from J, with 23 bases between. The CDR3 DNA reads TGTGCCAGCAGCGAGTACAGGACCGCGGGGAGCTCCACAGATACGCAGTATTTT. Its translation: CASSEYRTAGSSTDTQYF.

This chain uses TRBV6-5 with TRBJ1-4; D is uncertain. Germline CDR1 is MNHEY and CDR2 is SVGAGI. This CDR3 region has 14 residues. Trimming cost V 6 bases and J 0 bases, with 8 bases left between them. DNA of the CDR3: TGTGCCAGCAGCCTGTACTCAACTAATGAAAAACTGTTTTTT. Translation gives CASSLYSTNEKLFF.

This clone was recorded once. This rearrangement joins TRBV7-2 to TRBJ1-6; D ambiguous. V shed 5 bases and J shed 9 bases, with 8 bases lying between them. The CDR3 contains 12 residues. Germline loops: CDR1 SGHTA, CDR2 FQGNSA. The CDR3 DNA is TGTGCCAGCAGCCCGAGAACTTCACCCCTCCACTTT. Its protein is CASSPRTSPLHF.

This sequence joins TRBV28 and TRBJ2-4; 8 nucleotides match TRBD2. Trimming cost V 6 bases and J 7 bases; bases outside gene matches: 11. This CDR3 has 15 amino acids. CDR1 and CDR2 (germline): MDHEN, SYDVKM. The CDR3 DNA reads TGTGCCAGCAGGACCCCCTCCGGGGGGGACAACATTCAGTACTTC. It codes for CASRTPSGGDNIQYF.

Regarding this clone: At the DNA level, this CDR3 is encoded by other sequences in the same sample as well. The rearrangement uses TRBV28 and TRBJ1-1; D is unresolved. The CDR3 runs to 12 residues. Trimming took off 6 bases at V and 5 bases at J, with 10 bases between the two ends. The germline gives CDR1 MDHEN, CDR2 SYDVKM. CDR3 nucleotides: TGTGCCAGCAGCCTCAGAGGGACTGAAGCTTTCTTT. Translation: CASSLRGTEAFF.

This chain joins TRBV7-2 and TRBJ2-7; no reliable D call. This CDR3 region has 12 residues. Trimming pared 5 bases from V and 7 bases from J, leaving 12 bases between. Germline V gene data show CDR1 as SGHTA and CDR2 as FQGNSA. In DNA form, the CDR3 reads TGTGCCAGCAGCCATCCCCTGATGGAGCAGTACTTC. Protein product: CASSHPLMEQYF.

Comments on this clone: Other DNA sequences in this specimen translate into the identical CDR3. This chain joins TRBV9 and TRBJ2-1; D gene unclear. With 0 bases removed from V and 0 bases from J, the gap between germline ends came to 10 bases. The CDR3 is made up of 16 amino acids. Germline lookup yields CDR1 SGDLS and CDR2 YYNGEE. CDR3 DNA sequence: TGTGCCAGCAGCGTAGGCAGTGGAAGCTCCTACAATGAGCAGTTCTTC. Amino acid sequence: CASSVGSGSSYNEQFF.

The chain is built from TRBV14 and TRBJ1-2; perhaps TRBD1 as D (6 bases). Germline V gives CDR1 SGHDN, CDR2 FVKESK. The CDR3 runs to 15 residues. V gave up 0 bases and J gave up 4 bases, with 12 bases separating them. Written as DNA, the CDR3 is TGTGCCAGCAGCCAAGAGACCCCCAGGGGCTATGGCTACACCTTC. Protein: CASSQETPRGYGYTF. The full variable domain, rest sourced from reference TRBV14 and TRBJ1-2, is EAGVTQFPSHSVIEKGQTVTLRCDPISGHDNLYWYRRVMGKEIKFLLHFVKESKQDESGMPNNRFLAERTGGTYSTLKVQPAELEDSGVYFCASSQETPRGYGYTFGSGTRLTVV.

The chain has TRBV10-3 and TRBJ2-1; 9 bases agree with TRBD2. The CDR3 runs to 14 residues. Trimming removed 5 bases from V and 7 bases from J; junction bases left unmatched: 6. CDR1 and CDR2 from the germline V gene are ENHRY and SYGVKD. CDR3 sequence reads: CAISSGTSSNEQFF. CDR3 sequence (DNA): TGTGCCATCAGTTCCGGGACTAGCAGTAATGAGCAGTTCTTC.

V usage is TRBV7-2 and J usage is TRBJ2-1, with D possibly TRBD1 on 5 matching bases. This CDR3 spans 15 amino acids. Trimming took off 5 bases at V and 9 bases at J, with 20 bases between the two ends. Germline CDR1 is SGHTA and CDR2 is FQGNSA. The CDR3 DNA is TGTGCCAGCAGCCCCCTGGGGATGGGGCCGGGTGAGCAGTTCTTC. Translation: CASSPLGMGPGEQFF.

CDR3 loop: CASSSGTETYEQYF. Here the CDR3 DNA reads TGTGCCAGCAGCTCCGGGACAGAGACCTACGAGCAGTACTTC. The rearrangement uses TRBV7-9 and TRBJ2-5, with 7 bases lining up with TRBD1. The J call is uncertain, as TRBJ2-7 better fits the DNA end. Germline assignment: CDR1 SEHNR and CDR2 FQNEAQ (reference sequence). There are 14 residues in the CDR3.

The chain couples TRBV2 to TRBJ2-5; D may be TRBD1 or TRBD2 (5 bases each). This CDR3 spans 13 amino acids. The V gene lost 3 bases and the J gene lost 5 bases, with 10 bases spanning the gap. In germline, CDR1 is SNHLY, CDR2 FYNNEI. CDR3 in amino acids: CASSDLGVETQYF. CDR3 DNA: TGTGCCAGCAGTGACCTGGGGGTGGAGACCCAGTACTTC.

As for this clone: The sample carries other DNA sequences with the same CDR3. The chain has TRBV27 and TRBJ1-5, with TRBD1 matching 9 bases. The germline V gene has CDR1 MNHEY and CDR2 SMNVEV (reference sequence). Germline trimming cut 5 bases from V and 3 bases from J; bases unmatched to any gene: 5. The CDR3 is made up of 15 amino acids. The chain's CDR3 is CASSPGTGINQPQHF. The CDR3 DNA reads TGTGCCAGCAGTCCCGGGACAGGGATCAATCAGCCCCAGCATTTT.

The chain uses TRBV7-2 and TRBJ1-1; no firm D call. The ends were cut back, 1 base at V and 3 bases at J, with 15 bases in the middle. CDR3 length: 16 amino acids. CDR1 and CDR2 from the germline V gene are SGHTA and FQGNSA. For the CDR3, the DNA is TGTGCCAGCAGCTTAGGGGTGATGGGTGCAGACACTGAAGCTTTCTTT. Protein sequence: CASSLGVMGADTEAFF.

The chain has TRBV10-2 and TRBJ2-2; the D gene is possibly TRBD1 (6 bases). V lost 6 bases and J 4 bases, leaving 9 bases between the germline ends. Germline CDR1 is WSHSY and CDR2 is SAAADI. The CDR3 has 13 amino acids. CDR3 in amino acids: CASSPQGTGELFF. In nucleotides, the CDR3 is TGCGCCAGCAGCCCACAGGGCACCGGGGAGCTGTTTTTT.

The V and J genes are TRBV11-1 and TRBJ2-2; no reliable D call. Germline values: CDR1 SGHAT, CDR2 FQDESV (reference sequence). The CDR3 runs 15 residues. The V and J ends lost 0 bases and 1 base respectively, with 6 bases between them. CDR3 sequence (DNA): TGTGCCAGCAGCTTAGCGGTCCAGAACACCGGGGAGCTGTTTTTT. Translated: CASSLAVQNTGELFF.

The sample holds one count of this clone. Here the CDR3 reads CASSPQVGPNPGTEAFF. DNA for the CDR3: TGTGCCAGCTCACCACAAGTGGGACCCAATCCCGGGACTGAAGCTTTCTTT. This chain connects TRBV18 to TRBJ1-1; weak D call: TRBD1 (5 bases). The CDR3 contains 17 residues. The germline V gene has CDR1 KGHSH and CDR2 LQKENI. Trimming cost V 1 base and J 5 bases, with 20 bases left between them.

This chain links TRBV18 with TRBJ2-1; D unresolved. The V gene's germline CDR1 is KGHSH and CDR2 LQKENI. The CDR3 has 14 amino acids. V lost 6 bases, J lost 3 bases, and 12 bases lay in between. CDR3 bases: TGTGCCAGCTCCCCGGATGGGGTCTACAATGAGCAGTTCTTC. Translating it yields CASSPDGVYNEQFF.

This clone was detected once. CDR3 sequence reads: CASSELWRQLNTGELFF. The CDR3, as DNA: TGTGCCAGCAGTGAACTCTGGCGGCAGTTGAACACCGGGGAGCTGTTTTTT. The chain uses TRBV2 and TRBJ2-2; D is ambiguous. This CDR3 comprises 17 residues. Between the trimmed V and J ends, which lost 2 bases and 1 base, there was a span of 14 bases. CDR1 is SNHLY, CDR2 FYNNEI, per germline.

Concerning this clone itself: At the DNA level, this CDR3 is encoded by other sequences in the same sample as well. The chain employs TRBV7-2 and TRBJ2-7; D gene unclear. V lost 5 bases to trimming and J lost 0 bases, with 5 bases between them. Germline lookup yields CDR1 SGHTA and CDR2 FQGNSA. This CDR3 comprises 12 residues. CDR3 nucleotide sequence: TGTGCCAGCAGCCGAAACTCCTACGAGCAGTACTTC. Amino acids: CASSRNSYEQYF.

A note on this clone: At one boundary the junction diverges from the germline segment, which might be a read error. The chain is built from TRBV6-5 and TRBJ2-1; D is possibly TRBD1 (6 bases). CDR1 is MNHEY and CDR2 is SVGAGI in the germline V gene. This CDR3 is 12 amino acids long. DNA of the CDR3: TGTGCCAGCAGTTACTCGATAGGGACAAAAGTCTTC. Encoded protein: CASSYSIGTKVF.

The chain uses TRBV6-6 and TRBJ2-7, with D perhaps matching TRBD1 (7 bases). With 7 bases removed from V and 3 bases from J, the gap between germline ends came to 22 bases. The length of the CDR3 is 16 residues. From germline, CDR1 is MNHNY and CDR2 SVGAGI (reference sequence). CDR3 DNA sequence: TGTGCCAGCAAATGGTCCGCGGGAACAGGGGACTACGAGCAGTACTTC. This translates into CASKWSAGTGDYEQYF.

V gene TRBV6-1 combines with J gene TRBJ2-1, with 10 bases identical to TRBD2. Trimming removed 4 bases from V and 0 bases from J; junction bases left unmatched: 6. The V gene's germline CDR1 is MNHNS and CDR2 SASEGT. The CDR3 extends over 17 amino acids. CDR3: CASSVGGLAASYNEQFF. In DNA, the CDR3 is TGTGCCAGCAGTGTGGGAGGACTAGCGGCCTCCTACAATGAGCAGTTCTTC.